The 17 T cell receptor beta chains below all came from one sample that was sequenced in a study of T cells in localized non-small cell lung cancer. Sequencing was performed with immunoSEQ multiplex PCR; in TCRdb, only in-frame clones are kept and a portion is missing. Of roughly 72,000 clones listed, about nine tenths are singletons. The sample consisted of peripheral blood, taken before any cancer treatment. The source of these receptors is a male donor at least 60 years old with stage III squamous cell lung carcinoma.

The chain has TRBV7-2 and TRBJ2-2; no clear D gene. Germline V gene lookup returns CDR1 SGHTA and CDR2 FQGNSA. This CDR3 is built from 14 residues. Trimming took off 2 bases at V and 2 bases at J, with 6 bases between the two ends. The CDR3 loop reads CASSLYLNTGELFF. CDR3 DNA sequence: TGTGCCAGCAGCTTATACCTCAACACCGGGGAGCTGTTTTTT.

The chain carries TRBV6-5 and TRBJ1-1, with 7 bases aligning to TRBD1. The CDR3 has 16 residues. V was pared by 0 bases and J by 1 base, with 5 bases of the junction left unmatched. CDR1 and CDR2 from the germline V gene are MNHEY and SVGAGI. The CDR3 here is CASSYSQGPANTEAFF. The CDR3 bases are TGTGCCAGCAGTTACTCACAGGGGCCCGCGAACACTGAAGCTTTCTTT.

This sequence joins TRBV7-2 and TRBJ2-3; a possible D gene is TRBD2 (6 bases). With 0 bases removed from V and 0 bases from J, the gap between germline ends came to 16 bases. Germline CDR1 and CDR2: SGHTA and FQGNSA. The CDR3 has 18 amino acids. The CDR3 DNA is TGTGCCAGCAGCTTAGCCGGGAGCGGTAGCCTTAGCACAGATACGCAGTATTTT. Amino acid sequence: CASSLAGSGSLSTDTQYF.

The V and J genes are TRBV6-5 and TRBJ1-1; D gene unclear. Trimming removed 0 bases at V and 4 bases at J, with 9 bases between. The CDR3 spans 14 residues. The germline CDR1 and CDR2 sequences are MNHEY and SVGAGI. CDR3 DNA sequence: TGTGCCAGCAGTTACTCTGAGGGTGGCACTGAAGCTTTCTTT. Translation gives CASSYSEGGTEAFF.

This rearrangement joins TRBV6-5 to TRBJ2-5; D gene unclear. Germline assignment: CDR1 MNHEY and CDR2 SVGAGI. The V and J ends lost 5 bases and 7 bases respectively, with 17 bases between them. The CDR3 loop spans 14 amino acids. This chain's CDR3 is CASSTDRGSGTQYF. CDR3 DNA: TGTGCCAGCAGTACCGACCGAGGATCGGGGACCCAGTACTTC.

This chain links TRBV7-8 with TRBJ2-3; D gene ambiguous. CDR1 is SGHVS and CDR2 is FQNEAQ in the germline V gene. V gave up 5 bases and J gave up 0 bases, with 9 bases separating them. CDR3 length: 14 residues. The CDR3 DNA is TGTGCCAGCAGCGACTCCGGCAGCACAGATACGCAGTATTTT. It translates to CASSDSGSTDTQYF.

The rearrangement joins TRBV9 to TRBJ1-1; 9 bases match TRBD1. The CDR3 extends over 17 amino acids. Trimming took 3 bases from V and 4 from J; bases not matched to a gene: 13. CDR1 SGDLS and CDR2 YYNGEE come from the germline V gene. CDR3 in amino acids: CASSAQRTGVSFTEAFF. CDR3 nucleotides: TGTGCCAGCAGCGCTCAGAGGACAGGGGTGTCCTTCACTGAAGCTTTCTTT.

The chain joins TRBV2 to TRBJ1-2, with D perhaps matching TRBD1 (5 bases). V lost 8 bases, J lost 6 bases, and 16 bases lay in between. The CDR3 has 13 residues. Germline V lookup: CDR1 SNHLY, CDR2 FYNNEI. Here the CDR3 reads CASSGSQGDGYTF. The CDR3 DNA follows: TGTGCCAGCTCAGGGTCACAAGGGGATGGCTACACCTTC.

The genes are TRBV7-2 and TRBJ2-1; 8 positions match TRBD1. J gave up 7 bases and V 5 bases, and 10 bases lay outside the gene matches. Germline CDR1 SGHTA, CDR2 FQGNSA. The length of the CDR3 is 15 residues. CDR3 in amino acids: CASSGGQGEWNEQFF. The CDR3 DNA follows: TGTGCCAGCAGCGGTGGACAGGGTGAATGGAATGAGCAGTTCTTC.

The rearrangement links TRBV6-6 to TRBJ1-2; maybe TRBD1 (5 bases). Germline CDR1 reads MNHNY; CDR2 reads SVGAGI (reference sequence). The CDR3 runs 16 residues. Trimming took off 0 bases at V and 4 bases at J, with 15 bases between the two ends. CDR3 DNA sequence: TGTGCCAGCAGTTACTCGCAGGATCGGGGCCTCTATGGCTACACCTTC. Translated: CASSYSQDRGLYGYTF.

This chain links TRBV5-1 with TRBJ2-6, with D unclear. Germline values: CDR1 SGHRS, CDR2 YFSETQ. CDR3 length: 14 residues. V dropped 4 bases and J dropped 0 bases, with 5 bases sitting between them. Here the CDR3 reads CASSTDSGANVLTF. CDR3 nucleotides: TGCGCCAGCAGCACGGACTCTGGGGCCAACGTCCTGACTTTC.

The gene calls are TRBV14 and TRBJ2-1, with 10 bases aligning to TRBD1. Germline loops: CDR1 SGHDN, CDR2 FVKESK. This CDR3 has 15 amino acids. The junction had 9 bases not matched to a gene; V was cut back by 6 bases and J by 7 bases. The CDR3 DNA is TGTGCCAGCAGTCACGACAGGGGGCTAGAAAATGAGCAGTTCTTC. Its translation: CASSHDRGLENEQFF. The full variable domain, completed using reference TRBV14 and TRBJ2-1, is EAGVTQFPSHSVIEKGQTVTLRCDPISGHDNLYWYRRVMGKEIKFLLHFVKESKQDESGMPNNRFLAERTGGTYSTLKVQPAELEDSGVYFCASSHDRGLENEQFFGPGTRLTVL.

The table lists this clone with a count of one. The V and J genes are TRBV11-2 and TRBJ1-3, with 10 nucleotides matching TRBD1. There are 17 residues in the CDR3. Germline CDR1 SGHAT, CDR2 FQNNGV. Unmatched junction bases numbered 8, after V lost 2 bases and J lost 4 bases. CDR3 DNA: TGTGCCAGCAGCTTAATGGGACAGGGGAGCGCCGGAAACACCATATATTTT. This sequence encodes CASSLMGQGSAGNTIYF.

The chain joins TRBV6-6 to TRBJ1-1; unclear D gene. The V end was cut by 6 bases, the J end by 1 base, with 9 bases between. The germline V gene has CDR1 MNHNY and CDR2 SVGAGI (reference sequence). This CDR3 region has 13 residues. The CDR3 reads CASSLDKNTEAFF. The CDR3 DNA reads TGTGCCAGCAGCTTAGACAAGAACACTGAAGCTTTCTTT.

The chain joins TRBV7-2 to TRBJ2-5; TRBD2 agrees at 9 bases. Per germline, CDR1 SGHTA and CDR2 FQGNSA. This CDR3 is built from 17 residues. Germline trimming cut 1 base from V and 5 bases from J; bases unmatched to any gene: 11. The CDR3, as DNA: TGTGCCAGCAGCTTAGATCCCGGGGGCGCGGGAGGGGAGACCCAGTACTTC. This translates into CASSLDPGGAGGETQYF. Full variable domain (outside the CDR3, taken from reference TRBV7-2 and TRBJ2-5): GAGVSQSPSNKVTEKGKDVELRCDPISGHTALYWYRQSLGQGLEFLIYFQGNSAPDKSGLPSDRFSAERTGGSVSTLTIQRTQQEDSAVYLCASSLDPGGAGGETQYFGPGTRLLVL.

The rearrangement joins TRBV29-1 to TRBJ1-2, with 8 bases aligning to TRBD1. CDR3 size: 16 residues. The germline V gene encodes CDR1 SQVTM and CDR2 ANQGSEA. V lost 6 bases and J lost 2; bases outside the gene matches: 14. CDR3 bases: TGCAGCGTGGAGAGACAGGGGCTGCGTCGAAACTATGGCTACACCTTC. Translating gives CSVERQGLRRNYGYTF.

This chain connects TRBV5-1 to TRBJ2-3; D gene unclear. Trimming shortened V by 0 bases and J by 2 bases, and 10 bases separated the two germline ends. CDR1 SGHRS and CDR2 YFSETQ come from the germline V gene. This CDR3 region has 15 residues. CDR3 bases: TGCGCCAGCAGCTTGGAATGGGCGAACACAGATACGCAGTATTTT. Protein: CASSLEWANTDTQYF.